This TCR beta chain was documented in a study of spatial heterogeneity in lung cancer. Study context: Every unique TCR and UMI combination, on average, appeared more than ten times in raw reads.

Findings and caveats of the study: Ubiquitous expanded tumor TCRs surfaced in blood more at resection than they did at follow-up.

Germline loops: CDR1 MDHEN, CDR2 SYDVKM. The length of the CDR3 is 13 residues. Deletions cut 3 bases from V and 8 bases from J, with 13 bases between. As to time point: sample taken at primary tumor resection. The study sequenced unsorted whole RNA from tumor, nontumor lung or frozen PBMC. The donor group consisted of under 95 patients who had untreated, early-stage non-small cell lung cancer. A remark on this clonotype: Its target is not known.

The presence of a unique molecular identifier marked each TCR cDNA molecule. TCRdb passed the 5' RACE reads through MiXCR, listing each CDR3 protein once. The sample comprises 50,000 or so distinct CDR3 sequences, 12% of which are singletons, and roughly 40% rests with the top ten. This TCR came from a female donor with early-stage non-small cell lung cancer. Specimen: PBMCs, collected at surgery. J is TRBJ1-2 and V is TRBV28; D gene ambiguous. CDR3: CASSLVLQKGYTF. The DNA for the CDR3 is TGTGCCAGCAGTTTGGTGCTCCAAAAAGGCTACACCTTC.